The rows below give T cell receptor beta chains drawn from one sample of a study of shared clonotypes between healthy human individuals. Libraries were prepared by immunoSEQ multiplex PCR; TCRdb keeps only in-frame clonotypes and omits some of them. The sample carries more than 2 million clones, approximately 95% recorded once. The sample taken for sequencing was naive CD8+ T cells sorted from blood. All receptors derive from a man between 18 and 35 years old in good health. CDR3s include the opening cysteine and the closing phenylalanine or tryptophan. The D gene is left open where the match is weak. Size tells how often a clone was seen (once, few, many) or the class of an expanded clone, and some rows leave it out.

v_gene	abundance	d_gene	j_gene	CDR3nt	CDR3aa
TRBV4-2	-	-	TRBJ2-7	TGTGCCAGCAGCCCAGAGTTTAGCTCCTACGAGCAGTACTTC	CASSPEFSSYEQYF
TRBV30	few	-	TRBJ1-2	TGTGCCTGGAGTAGGACGGGGGCCCATGGCCACACCTTC	CAWSRTGAHGHTF
TRBV6-1	-	-	TRBJ1-5	TGTGCCAGCAGTGAATTTTGGGCAGGGAGCCAGCCCCAGCATTTT	CASSEFWAGSQPQHF
TRBV6-5	-	TRBD1	TRBJ2-7	TGTGCCAGCAGTTACTCAGAGGGACAGGGGGATCAGTACTTC	CASSYSEGQGDQYF
TRBV13	-	TRBD1	TRBJ2-1	TGTGCCAGCAGCTCAGGGGGTAGTGAGCAGTTCTTC	CASSSGGSEQFF
TRBV30	-	-	TRBJ2-7	TGTGCCTGGAGTGTAAATCAGGGCAGCTCCTACGAGCAGTACTTC	CAWSVNQGSSYEQYF
TRBV6-1	-	TRBD1	TRBJ1-1	TGTGCCAGCAGGGCCGGGACAGGCACTGAAGCTTTCTTT	CASRAGTGTEAFF
TRBV6-6	-	-	TRBJ1-1	TGTGCCAGCATTCCGGGAGGCAACACTGAAGCTTTCTTT	CASIPGGNTEAFF
TRBV4-1	-	-	TRBJ1-2	TGCGCCAGCAGCCAAATAACGGGGAATGGCTACACCTTC	CASSQITGNGYTF
TRBV27	-	-	TRBJ2-7	TGTGCCAGCAGTCAGAAAAGCTCCTACGAGCAGTACTTC	CASSQKSSYEQYF
TRBV5-1	-	-	TRBJ2-1	TGCGCCAGCAGCTTGGGGAGGGGACAATTCTACAATGAGCAGTTCTTC	CASSLGRGQFYNEQFF
TRBV27	-	-	TRBJ2-7	TGTGCCAGCAGCCCCGTGGGGGCCTCCTACGAGCAGTACTTC	CASSPVGASYEQYF
TRBV19	once	TRBD1	TRBJ2-7	TGTGCCAGTAGTATTGGGACAGGTCTCTCCTACGAGCAGTACTTC	CASSIGTGLSYEQYF
TRBV9	once	-	TRBJ1-1	TGTGCCAGCAGCGTAGTCATAGGGGTCAACACTGAAGCTTTCTTT	CASSVVIGVNTEAFF
TRBV5-6	-	-	TRBJ1-6	TGTGCCAGCAGCTTGGAGCGGGGGGATTCACCCCTCCACTTT	CASSLERGDSPLHF
TRBV2	-	-	TRBJ2-2	TGTGCCAGCAGTGCGTATGGACTGAACACCGGGGAGCTGTTTTTT	CASSAYGLNTGELFF
TRBV29-1	-	-	TRBJ2-7	TGCAGCGTTGTAAAGGGAGGCTACGAGCAGTACTTC	CSVVKGGYEQYF
TRBV27	-	TRBD1	TRBJ2-1	TGTGCCAGCAGTGTGACAGGGACACGCTACAATGAGCAGTTCTTC	CASSVTGTRYNEQFF
TRBV5-6	-	-	TRBJ2-7	TGTGCCAGCAGTTGGGCTGGGGAGCAGTACTTC	CASSWAGEQYF
TRBV19	-	-	TRBJ1-1	TGTGCCAGTAGTCCTCGGAGCCTGGGCGACACTGAAGCTTTCTTT	CASSPRSLGDTEAFF
TRBV5-1	-	TRBD1	TRBJ2-5	TGCGCCAGCAGCGGGACAGGGGGAAGCAAAGAGACCCAGTACTTC	CASSGTGGSKETQYF
TRBV7-6	-	TRBD1	TRBJ1-1	TGTGCCAGCAGCCGCATGACAGGGACCGAAGCTTTCTTT	CASSRMTGTEAFF
TRBV10-3	once	-	TRBJ2-7	TGTGCCATCGGCGTGGCAGGGCGGTACGAGCAGTACTTC	CAIGVAGRYEQYF
TRBV7-9	-	-	TRBJ2-7	TGTGCCAGCAGCTTATCCTACGGGGAGCACGAGCAGTACTTC	CASSLSYGEHEQYF
TRBV14	once	-	TRBJ1-4	TGTGCCAGCAGCCACGTCGACAGGACCCTTAATGAAAAACTGTTTTTT	CASSHVDRTLNEKLFF
TRBV5-1	-	TRBD2	TRBJ2-3	TGCGCCAGCAGCCCGAGGACTAGCGGGGGGGGCACAGATACGCAGTATTTT	CASSPRTSGGGTDTQYF
TRBV4-1	-	-	TRBJ2-5	TGCGCCAGCAGCCAAGAGGGTCTAGAGGGGGAGACCCAGTACTTC	CASSQEGLEGETQYF
TRBV21-1	-	-	TRBJ1-4	TGTGCCAGCAGCAAAATGGTCAGGGAGGGAACTAATGAAAAACTGTTTTTT	CASSKMVREGTNEKLFF
TRBV25-1	once	-	TRBJ2-5	TGTGCCAGCAGTGCAGACTTTGAAGAGACCCAGTACTTC	CASSADFEETQYF
TRBV11-2	-	-	TRBJ1-2	TGTGCCAGCAGCTTAGCCGGGACGGTAAGCGGCTACACCTTC	CASSLAGTVSGYTF
TRBV11-2	once	-	TRBJ2-7	TGTGCCAGCAGCTTAGGTGGAGACTACGAGCAGTACTTC	CASSLGGDYEQYF